The next 29 T cell receptor beta chains were all read from a single sample in a study of CD8 T cells in Susac syndrome. Reverse transcription used roughly 0.5 to 1 ug RNA and random hexamers. In TCRdb, the immunoSEQ multiplex PCR reads were re-called with MiXCR into one record per CDR3 protein. This table has 150,000 to 200,000 distinct CDR3 sequences, approximately 94% appearing once. The sample comprised CD4+ T cells from PBMCs. These receptors all come from a human donor with multiple sclerosis.

The genes are TRBV4-1 and TRBJ2-2; the D gene is possibly TRBD2 (6 bases). There are 15 residues in the CDR3. Germline V lookup: CDR1 MGHRA, CDR2 YSYEKL. The V end lost 4 bases, the J end lost 8 bases, and 17 bases lay between the germline ends. CDR3 sequence: CASSPRDSPKGELFF. The CDR3 region has the DNA TGCGCCAGCAGCCCCCGGGACTCCCCGAAAGGGGAGCTGTTTTTT.

The chain has TRBV20-1 and TRBJ1-2; D not resolved. With 6 bases removed from V and 6 bases from J, the gap between germline ends came to 8 bases. CDR1 and CDR2 (germline): DFQATT, SNEGSKA (reference sequence). This CDR3 comprises 10 residues. CDR3 sequence reads: CSAPRHGYTF. The CDR3 nucleotides read TGCAGTGCCCCCCGACATGGCTACACCTTC.

The rearrangement links TRBV29-1 to TRBJ2-3; tentatively, D is TRBD2 (5 bases). Trimming cost V 7 bases and J 6 bases, with 17 bases left between them. CDR1 and CDR2 (germline): SQVTM, ANQGSEA. The CDR3 has 13 residues. The CDR3 sequence is CSARSEGTDTQYF. The CDR3 nucleotides are TGCAGCGCTCGATCTGAGGGTACGGATACGCAGTATTTT.

V usage is TRBV3-1 and J usage is TRBJ1-1; tentatively, D is TRBD1 (5 bases). Germline CDR1 is LGHDT and CDR2 is YNNKEL (reference sequence). This CDR3 contains 13 residues. V lost 1 base to trimming and J lost 8 bases, with 11 bases between them. CDR3 in DNA: TGTGCCAGCAGCCAAGTTTCGGCAGGGGAAGCTTTCTTT. Encoded protein: CASSQVSAGEAFF.

The rearrangement joins TRBV15 to TRBJ1-4; D not certain. Germline V gene lookup returns CDR1 LNHNV and CDR2 YYDKDF (reference sequence). This CDR3 contains 15 residues. Trimming cost V 2 bases and J 0 bases, with 7 bases left between them. In DNA, the CDR3 is TGTGCCACCAGCAGAAGGACTGCAACTAATGAAAAACTGTTTTTT. Protein: CATSRRTATNEKLFF.

The chain links TRBV6-5 to TRBJ1-1; no clear D gene. The CDR3 length is 14 residues. The germline V gene encodes CDR1 MNHEY and CDR2 SVGAGI. V gave up 0 bases and J gave up 2 bases, with 7 bases separating them. The CDR3 DNA reads as TGTGCCAGCAGTTACTCCGAGGGTAACACTGAAGCTTTCTTT. Translating it yields CASSYSEGNTEAFF.

The rearrangement joins TRBV9 to TRBJ2-3, with 7 bases lining up with TRBD2. Trimming took 4 bases from V and 6 from J; bases not matched to a gene: 8. Germline V gives CDR1 SGDLS, CDR2 YYNGEE. The CDR3 contains 14 residues. CDR3 nucleotide sequence: TGTGCCAGCAGCAAGACTAGCCGAACGGATACGCAGTATTTT. Amino acids: CASSKTSRTDTQYF. Using reference TRBV9 and TRBJ2-3 for the parts outside the CDR3, the full variable domain is DSGVTQTPKHLITATGQRVTLRCSPRSGDLSVYWYQQSLDQGLQFLIQYYNGEERAKGNILERFSAQQFPDLHSELNLSSLELGDSALYFCASSKTSRTDTQYFGPGTRLTVL.

The rearrangement uses TRBV19 and TRBJ1-5; no clear D. The germline V and J ends were trimmed by 6 bases and 5 bases, with 8 bases remaining between them. This CDR3 is 12 amino acids long. Germline V gives CDR1 LNHDA, CDR2 SQIVND (reference sequence). CDR3: CASRRRDQPQHF. CDR3 bases: TGTGCCAGTAGAAGGAGGGATCAGCCCCAGCATTTT.

The CDR3 nucleotides are TGTGCCAGCAGCCAGGCAAGGGACACGGAGACCCAGTACTTC. Its translation: CASSQARDTETQYF. The chain employs TRBV7-9 and TRBJ2-5, with D perhaps matching TRBD1 (6 bases). The germline V gene has CDR1 SEHNR and CDR2 FQNEAQ (reference sequence). The V end was cut by 5 bases, the J end by 5 bases, with 15 bases between. This CDR3 region has 14 residues. Complete variable domain (other parts from reference TRBV7-9 and TRBJ2-5): DTGVSQNPRHKITKRGQNVTFRCDPISEHNRLYWYRQTLGQGPEFLTYFQNEAQLEKSRLLSDRFSAERPKGSFSTLEIQRTEQGDSAMYLCASSQARDTETQYFGPGTRLLVL.

Regarding this clonotype: One end of the junction varies from germline; a read error may be responsible. The genes are TRBV3-1 and TRBJ1-5; D gene uncertain. Germline V CDR1 and CDR2: LGHDT, YNNKEL (reference sequence). The CDR3 runs to 12 residues. The CDR3: CASSQANRPQHF. For the CDR3, the DNA is TGTGCCAGCAGCCAGGCCAATCGGCCCCAGCATTTT.

This clonotype was seen once. The chain links TRBV4-1 to TRBJ2-2, with TRBD2 identical over 7 bases. The germline V gene encodes CDR1 MGHRA and CDR2 YSYEKL. V was pared by 4 bases and J by 10 bases, with 3 bases of the junction left unmatched. CDR3 length: 12 amino acids. CDR3: CASSPGLLELFF. The CDR3 DNA follows: TGCGCCAGCAGCCCGGGACTACTGGAGCTGTTTTTT.

V is TRBV27 and J is TRBJ2-7; the D is unclear. Germline assignment: CDR1 MNHEY and CDR2 SMNVEV (reference sequence). V was clipped by 4 bases and J by 0 bases, with 10 bases between them. CDR3 size: 14 residues. The CDR3 reads CASSSIASSYEQYF. The CDR3 DNA is TGTGCCAGCAGTTCCATAGCAAGCTCCTACGAGCAGTACTTC.

The chain carries TRBV29-1 and TRBJ2-7; tentatively, D is TRBD1 (5 bases). V dropped 6 bases and J dropped 3 bases, with 15 bases sitting between them. The CDR3 covers 13 residues. Germline assignment: CDR1 SQVTM and CDR2 ANQGSEA. The CDR3 loop is CSVWSTVGYEQYF. Here the CDR3 DNA reads TGCAGCGTGTGGTCGACAGTCGGCTACGAGCAGTACTTC.

The table lists this clonotype with a few counts. The chain joins TRBV5-1 to TRBJ2-5, with D unresolved. This CDR3 region has 14 residues. V was cut by 0 bases and J by 1 base, with 7 bases left in between. Per the germline V gene, CDR1 is SGHRS and CDR2 is YFSETQ. The CDR3 nucleotides are TGCGCCAGCAGCTTGGGGGGTTCCCAAGAGACCCAGTACTTC. Amino acids: CASSLGGSQETQYF. Based on the CDR3 plus reference TRBV5-1 and TRBJ2-5, the full variable domain is KAGVTQTPRYLIKTRGQQVTLSCSPISGHRSVSWYQQTPGQGLQFLFEYFSETQRNKGNFPGRFSGRQFSNSRSEMNVSTLELGDSALYLCASSLGGSQETQYFGPGTRLLVL.

As for this clonotype: Germline and junction disagree at one end, which may indicate a read error. The J gene is TRBJ2-7, the V gene TRBV3-1; no definite D call. The CDR3 totals 16 residues. Germline V gene sequence: CDR1 LGHDT, CDR2 YNNKEL (reference sequence). CDR3 in DNA: TGTGCCAGCAGCAGTAGAGATCCCTTTCGTGTTAGACGAGCAGACTTC. Amino acids: CASSSRDPFRVRRADF.

The chain carries TRBV4-2 and TRBJ2-3, with a possible D match to TRBD2 (6 bases). V lost 4 bases and J 5 bases, leaving 13 bases between the germline ends. CDR1 and CDR2 (germline): LGHNA, YNFKEQ. The CDR3 runs to 14 residues. In DNA, the CDR3 is TGTGCCAGCAGCCTACGTTCGGGGGAAGATACGCAGTATTTT. This translates into CASSLRSGEDTQYF.

The chain links TRBV30 to TRBJ2-6; D remains unclear. Germline V CDR1 and CDR2: GTSNPN, SVGIG (reference sequence). This CDR3 is 13 amino acids long. The germline V and J ends were trimmed by 0 bases and 4 bases, with 4 bases remaining between them. CDR3 protein: CAWSVVGANVLTF. The DNA of the CDR3 is TGTGCCTGGAGTGTTGTGGGGGCCAACGTCCTGACTTTC. The full variable domain, rest sourced from reference TRBV30 and TRBJ2-6, is SQTIHQWPATLVQPVGSPLSLECTVEGTSNPNLYWYRQAAGRGLQLLFYSVGIGQISSEVPQNLSASRPQDRQFILSSKKLLLSDSGFYLCAWSVVGANVLTFGAGSRLTVL.

As DNA, the CDR3 is TGTGCCACCAGGCGGGGCGCGGGGCAGCCCCAGCATTTT. Translated, it gives CATRRGAGQPQHF. The rearrangement joins TRBV19 to TRBJ1-5, with D possibly matching TRBD1 (5 bases). Trimming shortened V by 10 bases and J by 7 bases, and 17 bases separated the two germline ends. The CDR3 is 13 amino acids. Germline loops: CDR1 LNHDA, CDR2 SQIVND (reference sequence).

The chain carries TRBV6-2 or TRBV6-3 and TRBJ2-1; no clear D. The CDR3 runs to 13 residues. Trimming cost V 2 bases and J 15 bases, with 17 bases left between them. Germline V lookup: CDR1 MNHEY, CDR2 SVGEGT. This CDR3 reads CASSYNTGERPFF. The DNA for the CDR3 is TGTGCCAGCAGTTACAACACGGGCGAAAGACCGTTCTTC.

V is TRBV19 and J is TRBJ1-1; no clear D. The CDR3 is 15 residues long. Germline V gene sequence: CDR1 LNHDA, CDR2 SQIVND (reference sequence). The V and J ends lost 6 bases and 5 bases respectively, with 19 bases between them. CDR3 sequence reads: CASRYGSGLGTEAFF. The CDR3 DNA reads TGTGCCAGTAGGTACGGGAGTGGGCTCGGAACTGAAGCTTTCTTT.

The chain uses TRBV30 and TRBJ1-1; maybe TRBD1 (5 bases). This CDR3 spans 12 amino acids. V gave up 5 bases and J gave up 5 bases, with 12 bases separating them. CDR1 is GTSNPN, CDR2 SVGIG, per germline (reference sequence). CDR3 loop: CAWLRDWTEAFF. In DNA form, the CDR3 reads TGTGCCTGGCTGAGGGACTGGACTGAAGCTTTCTTT. The complete variable domain, with remaining parts taken from reference TRBV30 and TRBJ1-1, reads SQTIHQWPATLVQPVGSPLSLECTVEGTSNPNLYWYRQAAGRGLQLLFYSVGIGQISSEVPQNLSASRPQDRQFILSSKKLLLSDSGFYLCAWLRDWTEAFFGQGTRLTVV.

This clonotype was seen just once. The rearrangement links TRBV5-4 to TRBJ2-7; D is possibly TRBD1 or TRBD2 (6 bases each). Germline values: CDR1 SGHNT, CDR2 YYREEE (reference sequence). Trimming left V 3 bases short and J 3 bases short, with 16 bases between. The CDR3 runs to 15 residues. The CDR3 loop reads CASSSPGGANYEQYF. The CDR3, as DNA: TGTGCCAGCAGCTCCCCCGGGGGCGCCAACTACGAGCAGTACTTC.

This rearrangement joins TRBV20-1 to TRBJ2-7; 13 nucleotides match TRBD2. From germline, CDR1 is DFQATT and CDR2 SNEGSKA (reference sequence). With V trimmed by 7 bases and J by 4 bases, 10 bases remained unmatched. The CDR3 is 15 amino acids. The CDR3 spells CSGTQWTSGRYEQYF. DNA for the CDR3: TGCAGTGGCACACAATGGACTAGCGGGAGATACGAGCAGTACTTC.

A single count supports this clonotype. The chain recombines TRBV6-5 with TRBJ2-3, with TRBD2 matching 13 bases. The trim removed 0 bases at V and 1 base at J, leaving 4 bases unmatched. CDR3 length equals 18 residues. The germline gives CDR1 MNHEY, CDR2 SVGAGI. The DNA of the CDR3 is TGTGCCAGCAGTTACTCGCCGGGACTAGCGGGACGCACAGATACGCAGTATTTT. Translated: CASSYSPGLAGRTDTQYF.

The J gene is TRBJ2-7, the V gene TRBV18; 7 bases fit TRBD1. V was pared by 2 bases and J by 5 bases, with 6 bases of the junction left unmatched. Per germline, CDR1 KGHSH and CDR2 LQKENI. The CDR3 sequence is 14 residues long. CDR3 protein: CASSPGTAGNEQYF. The CDR3 DNA follows: TGTGCCAGCTCACCAGGGACAGCTGGAAACGAGCAGTACTTC.

This sequence joins TRBV12-3 or TRBV12-4 and TRBJ1-1, with a weak D call TRBD1 (6 bases). The CDR3 is made up of 13 amino acids. V lost 3 bases to trimming and J lost 11 bases, with 16 bases between them. This CDR3 reads CASSFSRGEAAFF. The CDR3 region has the DNA TGTGCCAGCAGTTTTTCCAGGGGCGAGGCGGCTTTCTTT.

The V gene is TRBV29-1, the J gene TRBJ2-3; D may match TRBD1 or TRBD2 (5 bases each). Germline-derived CDR1 and CDR2 are SQVTM and ANQGSEA. CDR3 length: 12 residues. Trimming removed 5 bases from V and 4 bases from J, with 10 bases in between. CDR3: CSVSRGPDTQYF. DNA for the CDR3: TGCAGCGTTAGTAGGGGACCAGATACGCAGTATTTT.

The chain is built from TRBV12-3 or TRBV12-4 and TRBJ2-1, with TRBD2 identical over 8 bases. The junction had 9 bases not matched to a gene; V was cut back by 6 bases and J by 2 bases. CDR3 size: 16 residues. CDR3 region: CASRSGTRGPYNEQFF. The CDR3 DNA reads as TGTGCCAGCAGGTCCGGGACTAGGGGTCCCTACAATGAGCAGTTCTTC.

The V call is TRBV29-1, the J call TRBJ1-2; 8 bases fit TRBD1. V trimming: 0 bases; J trimming: 8 bases; junction bases outside the gene matches: 5. CDR3 length equals 13 residues. Germline V gene sequence: CDR1 SQVTM, CDR2 ANQGSEA. CDR3 sequence: CSVEEQGVFGYTF. CDR3 nucleotide sequence: TGCAGCGTTGAAGAACAGGGGGTCTTCGGCTACACCTTC.